This T cell receptor (beta chain) was identified in a study of spatial heterogeneity in lung cancer. Study-wide background: Raw sequencing reads included, on average, more than ten appearances of each unique TCR and UMI combination. Study findings and constraints: Tumor mutation count correlated with how many alpha and beta TCRs expanded intratumorally. Ubiquitous and regional nonsynonymous mutations were each tracked by the matching count of ubiquitous or regional expanded TCRs.

A unique molecular identifier was carried by every single TCR cDNA molecule. MiXCR was run by TCRdb on the 5' RACE reads, yielding one entry per CDR3 protein. The table has about 5,100 distinct CDR3 sequences, roughly 8.2% seen once. This clonotype occurred many times. The antigen is not known. Documented time point: sample taken at primary tumor resection. Tumor, nontumor lung or frozen PBMC supplied whole RNA, sequenced without sorting. Losses at the gene ends were 9 bases for V and 6 bases for J; bases not matched to a gene: 19. CDR3 length equals 16 residues. CDR1 and CDR2 from the germline V gene are MDHEN and SYDVKM.

The source is a female donor with early-stage non-small cell lung cancer. This chain connects TRBV28 to TRBJ1-2, with 7 bases aligning to TRBD1. The sequencing here drew on lung tumor tissue, taken at surgery. For the CDR3, the DNA is TGTGCCAGTACATTTAATCCACAGGGGATTCCCGATGGCTACACCTTC. Residues: CASTFNPQGIPDGYTF.